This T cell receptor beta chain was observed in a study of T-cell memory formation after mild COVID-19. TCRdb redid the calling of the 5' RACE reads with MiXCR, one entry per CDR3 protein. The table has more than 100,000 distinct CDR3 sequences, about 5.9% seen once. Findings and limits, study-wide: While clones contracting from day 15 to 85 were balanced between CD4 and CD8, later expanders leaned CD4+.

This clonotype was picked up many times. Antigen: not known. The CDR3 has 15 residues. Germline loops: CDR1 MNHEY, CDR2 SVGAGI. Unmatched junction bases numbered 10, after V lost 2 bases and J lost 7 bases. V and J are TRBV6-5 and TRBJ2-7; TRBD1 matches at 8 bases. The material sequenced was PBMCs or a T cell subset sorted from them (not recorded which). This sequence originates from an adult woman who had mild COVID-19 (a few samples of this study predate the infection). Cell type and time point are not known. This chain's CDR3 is CASSYRATTGGEQYF. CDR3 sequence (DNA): TGTGCCAGCAGTTACAGGGCCACCACAGGGGGTGAGCAGTACTTC.